The rows below give T cell receptor beta chains drawn from one sample of a study of human T cells and chemical hapten exposure. MiXCR was run by TCRdb on the RACE reads, yielding one entry per CDR3 protein. The sample yields some 82,000 distinct CDR3 sequences, roughly 10% seen once. This specimen was whole blood, taken in connection with sensitization to the hapten diphenylcyclopropenone (DPC). These receptors were obtained from a woman aged 45-65 years with alopecia areata. Some clones in this sample may be carry-over from other donors' samples. CDR3s include the opening cysteine and the closing phenylalanine or tryptophan. A D gene is named only where the DNA matches it firmly. Size tells how often a clone was seen (once, few, many) or the class of an expanded clone, and some rows leave it out.

j_call,cdr3_length,v_call,clone_size,d_call,cdr3_nt,cdr3_aa
TRBJ1-5,13,TRBV30,-,-,TGTGCCTGGAGTGTACGTGATAATCAGCCCCAGCATTTT,CAWSVRDNQPQHF
TRBJ1-1,14,TRBV7-2,few,TRBD1,TGTGCCAGCAGCTTGGGGACAGAGAACACTGAAGCTTTCTTT,CASSLGTENTEAFF
TRBJ2-1,12,TRBV3-1,many,-,TGTGCCAGCAGCCAGGTCTACAATGAGCAGTTCTTC,CASSQVYNEQFF
TRBJ2-6,18,TRBV14,many,-,TGTGCCAGCAGCCAAACGAACAGGCACTACTCTGGGGCCAACGTCCTGACTTTC,CASSQTNRHYSGANVLTF
TRBJ2-5,14,TRBV5-1,few,-,TGCGCCAGCAGCTTCTCTGGATCCCAAGAGACCCAGTACTTC,CASSFSGSQETQYF
TRBJ2-1,12,TRBV29-1,many,-,TGCAGCGCCAGGCCCCTGAGGAATGAGCAGTTCTTC,CSARPLRNEQFF
TRBJ1-2,15,TRBV20-1,few,-,TGCAGTGCTAGCCTGGCGGAGACCGCAATCTATGGCTACACCTTC,CSASLAETAIYGYTF
TRBJ1-2,14,TRBV30,many,-,TGTGCCTGGAGTGGTCAAGGCAGATTTTATGGCTACACCTTC,CAWSGQGRFYGYTF
TRBJ1-4,9,TRBV10-1,many,-,TGCGCCAGCCCGGAAAAACTGTTTTTT,CASPEKLFF
TRBJ2-2,15,TRBV6-6,many,TRBD2,TGTGCCAGCAGTCCGGCGGGGGGGCGTAACGGGGAGCTGTTTTTT,CASSPAGGRNGELFF
TRBJ2-6,17,TRBV28,many,-,TGTGCCAGCAGGGGTTGGCAGACCAGCTCTGGGGCCAACGTCCTGACTTTC,CASRGWQTSSGANVLTF
TRBJ2-1,15,TRBV20-1,-,-,TGCAGTGCCCCAGGTGGGGCAAAGGGCGGGAATGAGCAGTTCTTC,CSAPGGAKGGNEQFF
TRBJ2-7,17,TRBV13,few,-,TGTGCCAGCAGCTCACGGTCAGGGGAGGCCGCTAGCTACGAGCAGTACTTC,CASSSRSGEAASYEQYF
TRBJ2-1,13,TRBV10-2,few,TRBD2,TGCGCCAGTGCTAGCGGAAGATACAATGAGCAGTTCTTC,CASASGRYNEQFF
TRBJ1-4,14,TRBV28,few,TRBD1,TGTGCCAGCATCCCGGGACAGCAGAATGAAAAACTGTTTTTT,CASIPGQQNEKLFF
TRBJ1-6,15,TRBV9,few,-,TGTGCCAGCAGCGCCACAGGGACCTATAATTCACCCCTCCACTTT,CASSATGTYNSPLHF
TRBJ1-1,15,TRBV29-1,many,-,TGCAGCGTTGAGGTGAGGAGGGTCATGAACACTGAAGCTTTCTTT,CSVEVRRVMNTEAFF
TRBJ2-7,15,TRBV20-1,-,-,TGCAGTGCGGACGACGACAGACATTCAACGGGGGAGCAGTACTTC,CSADDDRHSTGEQYF
TRBJ1-1,13,TRBV15,many,-,TGTGCCACCAGCGAGGCGATGAACACTGAAGCTTTCTTT,CATSEAMNTEAFF
TRBJ1-1,13,TRBV30,few,-,TGTGCCTGGACTGCAGGGATGGGCACTGAAGCTTTCTTT,CAWTAGMGTEAFF
TRBJ1-2,20,TRBV7-8,many,TRBD1,TGTGCCAGCAGCTTACCCGGCGGAATCCTCGACAGGGGGCGCGGGTATGGCTACACCTTC,CASSLPGGILDRGRGYGYTF
TRBJ2-2,13,TRBV6-1,few,-,TGTGCCAGCAGGAAGGAGAATACCGGGGAGCTGTTTTTT,CASRKENTGELFF
TRBJ2-3,16,TRBV3-1,few,TRBD1,TGTGCCAGCAGCCTCACAGGGGCTACTAGCACAGATACGCAGTATTTT,CASSLTGATSTDTQYF
TRBJ2-5,14,TRBV6-2/TRBV6-3,many,-,TGTGCCAGCAGTCCTAGACTAGGGGGAGAGACCCAGTACTTC,CASSPRLGGETQYF
TRBJ1-6,14,TRBV12-3/TRBV12-4,many,-,TGTGCCAGCAGTTTACAGGGGAATAATTCACCCCTCCACTTT,CASSLQGNNSPLHF
TRBJ2-7,14,TRBV21-1,many,-,TGTGCCAGCAGCAACACAGGGGGTTTAGGCGAGCAGTACTTC,CASSNTGGLGEQYF
TRBJ1-6,15,TRBV11-2,many,TRBD1,TGTGCCAGCAGCTTCGGACAGGGGGCAAATTCACCCCTCCACTTT,CASSFGQGANSPLHF
TRBJ2-4,12,TRBV29-1,many,-,TGCAGCGCCCAGGGCTCAAAAAACATTCAGTACTTC,CSAQGSKNIQYF
TRBJ1-2,15,TRBV7-6,many,TRBD1,TGTGCCAGCAGCTTAAGGGGACAGGGGGCAGGAGGCTACACCTTC,CASSLRGQGAGGYTF
TRBJ1-2,15,TRBV12-3/TRBV12-4,few,TRBD1,TGTGCCAGCAGTCCTACTCCGGGACAGCTCTATGGCTACACCTTC,CASSPTPGQLYGYTF